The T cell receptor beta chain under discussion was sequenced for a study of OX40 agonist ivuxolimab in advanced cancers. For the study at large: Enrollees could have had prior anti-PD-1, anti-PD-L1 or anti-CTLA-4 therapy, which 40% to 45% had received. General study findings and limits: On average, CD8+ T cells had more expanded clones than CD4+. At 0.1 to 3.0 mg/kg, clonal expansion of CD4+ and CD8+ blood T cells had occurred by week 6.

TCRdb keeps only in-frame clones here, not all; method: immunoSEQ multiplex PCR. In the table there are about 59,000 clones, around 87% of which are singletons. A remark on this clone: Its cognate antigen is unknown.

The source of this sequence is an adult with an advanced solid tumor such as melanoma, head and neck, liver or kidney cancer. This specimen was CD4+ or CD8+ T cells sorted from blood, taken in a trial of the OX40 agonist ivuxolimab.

The DNA for the CDR3 is TGTGCCAGCGTGAGGGACACCGAGCAGTACTTC. Translating gives CASVRDTEQYF. This rearrangement joins TRBV7-9 to TRBJ2-5, with D perhaps TRBD1 (6 bases). The J call is doubtful: the DNA matches TRBJ2-7 better. CDR3 length equals 11 residues. Germline CDR1 reads SEHNR; CDR2 reads FQNEAQ (reference sequence).